The 30 T cell receptor beta chains presented below share a single source sample, sequenced in a study of CD8 T cells in ankylosing spondylitis (dated by TCRdb to about 2017). Library preparation was by 5' RACE. For sequencing, an Illumina HiSeq 2500 was employed. TCRdb's own reprocessing of the public reads used fastp at Q25 and MiXCR and kept productive beta chains. Identical CDR3 protein sequences are pooled into one entry, listed with their most common genes and DNA. The sample table lists about 500,000 distinct CDR3 sequences, about an eighth of them with a count of one. The ten largest clones capture nearly 7% of the sample. Overall study results and their limits: A TCR beta motif made up of fewer than 10 highly homologous amino acid variants appeared to be characteristic of blood from ankylosing spondylitis patients.

Antigens for these TCRs are unknown. The sample comprised blood, either unsorted or a sorted T cell fraction (not recorded which). The receptor set was obtained from a male donor with ankylosing spondylitis.

The rearrangement links TRBV14 to TRBJ1-2, with D maybe TRBD1 (5 bases). CDR3 length: 17 amino acids. The germline gives CDR1 SGHDN, CDR2 FVKESK. Trimming pared 0 bases from V and 2 bases from J, leaving 16 bases between. CDR3 DNA: TGTGCCAGCAGCCAAGAGCTTCTTACGCGACAGAACTATGGCTACACCTTC. It encodes CASSQELLTRQNYGYTF.

The V gene is TRBV2, the J gene TRBJ2-2; no clear D gene. Germline V lookup: CDR1 SNHLY, CDR2 FYNNEI. This CDR3 spans 13 amino acids. Trimming removed 3 bases at V and 6 bases at J, with 8 bases between. The CDR3: CASSEIVSGELFF. The DNA of the CDR3 is TGTGCCAGCAGTGAGATAGTTTCCGGGGAGCTGTTTTTT.

V gene TRBV11-3 combines with J gene TRBJ2-7, with D perhaps TRBD2 (6 bases). CDR1 SGHNT and CDR2 YENEEA come from the germline V gene. The CDR3 consists of 14 residues. V lost 5 bases to trimming and J lost 6 bases, with 17 bases between them. The CDR3 region is CASSPLAGSVEQYV. The CDR3 nucleotides read TGTGCCAGCAGCCCGCTGGCGGGGTCGGTCGAGCAGTACGTC.

The sample holds many counts of this clonotype. This chain joins TRBV15 and TRBJ1-5; 7 bases are a match to TRBD1. CDR1 LNHNV and CDR2 YYDKDF come from the germline V gene (reference sequence). Germline trimming cut 8 bases from V and 0 bases from J; bases unmatched to any gene: 7. This CDR3 spans 15 amino acids. CDR3 protein: CATGGQGDSNQPQHF. The CDR3 DNA follows: TGTGCCACCGGGGGTCAGGGGGATAGCAATCAGCCCCAGCATTTT.

This clonotype has just a few counts. The chain links TRBV24-1 to TRBJ2-3; 8 bases agree with TRBD1. The germline CDR1 and CDR2 sequences are KGHDR and SFDVKD. CDR3 length: 12 amino acids. The V and J ends lost 5 bases and 6 bases, in that order; junction bases with no gene match: 0. This CDR3 is CATSGQGDTQYF. The CDR3, as DNA: TGTGCCACCAGTGGACAGGGGGATACGCAGTATTTT.

V is TRBV5-1 and J is TRBJ2-1, with D tentatively TRBD2 (5 bases). Trimming took off 4 bases at V and 0 bases at J, with 14 bases between the two ends. The CDR3 length is 16 residues. Germline CDR1 SGHRS, CDR2 YFSETQ. CDR3 sequence (DNA): TGCGCCAGCAGCCCATTAGCGCCGAGCTCCTACAATGAGCAGTTCTTC. Its translation: CASSPLAPSSYNEQFF.

The chain uses TRBV2 and TRBJ2-5; D is ambiguous. The CDR3 extends over 13 amino acids. CDR1 is SNHLY and CDR2 is FYNNEI in the germline V gene. Trimming took 10 bases from V and 5 from J, leaving 17 bases between them. The CDR3 DNA sequence: TGTGCCACCGTGGCCTCAACGTCGGAGACCCAGTACTTC. Protein sequence: CATVASTSETQYF.

This clonotype has just a few counts. This sequence joins TRBV11-1 and TRBJ2-1, with D possibly matching TRBD2 (5 bases). The germline CDR1 and CDR2 sequences are SGHAT and FQDESV (reference sequence). This CDR3 is built from 14 residues. Trimming left V 5 bases short and J 7 bases short, with 15 bases between. CDR3 DNA sequence: TGTGCCAGCAGCCCATACGGACTTGCGAATGAGCAGTTCTTC. It translates to CASSPYGLANEQFF.

In its sample, this clonotype was seen a few times. The chain combines TRBV20-1 with TRBJ2-1, with 14 nucleotides matching TRBD2. The CDR3 contains 18 residues. Germline CDR1 and CDR2: DFQATT and SNEGSKA (reference sequence). The ends lost 4 bases at V and 6 bases at J; junction bases unmatched: 14. The CDR3 region has the DNA TGCAGTGCTATCTCCGGGACTAGCGGGAGAATGTGGGGCAATGAGCAGTTCTTC. Translated: CSAISGTSGRMWGNEQFF.

This clonotype was found a few times. In DNA form, the CDR3 reads TGCAGCGTTTGGGGAGGGCTAGCGGGAGGCACAGATACGCAGTATTTT. This encodes CSVWGGLAGGTDTQYF. This chain connects TRBV29-1 to TRBJ2-3; TRBD2 matches at 10 bases. Germline trimming cut 5 bases from V and 1 base from J; bases unmatched to any gene: 9. Per the germline V gene, CDR1 is SQVTM and CDR2 is ANQGSEA. The CDR3 consists of 16 residues.

The rearrangement uses TRBV20-1 and TRBJ2-7; D is unclear. Between the trimmed V and J ends, which lost 4 bases and 6 bases, there was a span of 13 bases. Looked up from germline, CDR1 is DFQATT and CDR2 is SNEGSKA (reference sequence). This CDR3 region has 12 residues. CDR3 DNA sequence: TGCAGTGCTACCGGGCCCGGCGGCGAGCAGTACGTC. This gives the protein CSATGPGGEQYV.

The chain uses TRBV5-1 and TRBJ2-2, with TRBD1 matching over 9 bases. Germline CDR1 SGHRS, CDR2 YFSETQ. After removal of 3 bases from V and 1 base from J, the junction contained 4 bases not matched to a gene. CDR3 size: 16 residues. CDR3 loop: CASSWGGQGNTGELFF. Written as DNA, the CDR3 is TGCGCCAGCAGCTGGGGGGGACAGGGGAACACCGGGGAGCTGTTTTTT. The full variable domain, completed using reference TRBV5-1 and TRBJ2-2, is KAGVTQTPRYLIKTRGQQVTLSCSPISGHRSVSWYQQTPGQGLQFLFEYFSETQRNKGNFPGRFSGRQFSNSRSEMNVSTLELGDSALYLCASSWGGQGNTGELFFGEGSRLTVL.

This clonotype was found a few times. The chain couples TRBV12-3 or TRBV12-4 to TRBJ2-3; D is unresolved. V was cut by 7 bases and J by 4 bases, with 18 bases left in between. This CDR3 is built from 15 residues. DNA of the CDR3: TGTGCCAGCACCTTGAGTGGGGTGGAGCCAGATACGCAGTATTTT. Translation: CASTLSGVEPDTQYF.

In this sample, this clonotype turned up a few times. The chain recombines TRBV20-1 with TRBJ2-3; no reliable D call. V was clipped by 5 bases and J by 0 bases, with 18 bases between them. This CDR3 spans 16 amino acids. CDR1 is DFQATT, CDR2 SNEGSKA, per germline (reference sequence). CDR3 residues: CSAPAYWPESTDTQYF. The CDR3 DNA sequence: TGCAGTGCTCCCGCATACTGGCCGGAGAGCACAGATACGCAGTATTTT.

The chain combines TRBV12-3 or TRBV12-4 with TRBJ2-1; D is undetermined. This CDR3 is 17 amino acids long. Trimming removed 5 bases from V and 0 bases from J, with 17 bases in between. The CDR3 coding sequence is TGTGCCAGCAGTGGCCGTCGGGTATGGGGCTCCTACAATGAGCAGTTCTTC. This translates into CASSGRRVWGSYNEQFF.

This clonotype appeared many times. This chain joins TRBV5-1 and TRBJ2-2, with D hard to call. The CDR3 covers 16 residues. V lost 4 bases to trimming and J lost 5 bases, with 18 bases between them. Germline V gives CDR1 SGHRS, CDR2 YFSETQ. Here the CDR3 reads CASSIPTLGRTGELFF. CDR3 DNA sequence: TGCGCCAGCAGCATACCGACCCTTGGTAGGACCGGGGAGCTGTTTTTT.

In this sample, this clonotype turned up a few times. DNA for the CDR3: TGTGCCAGCAGGGGGGCATCCGGGACAGGAAGAACTGAAGCTTTCTTT. Its protein is CASRGASGTGRTEAFF. V is TRBV25-1 and J is TRBJ1-1; TRBD1 matches 8 bases. CDR1 is MGHDK and CDR2 is SYGVNS in the germline V gene. V lost 6 bases to trimming and J lost 5 bases; unmatched junction nucleotides: 14. The CDR3 consists of 16 residues.

The gene calls are TRBV6-1 and TRBJ2-2; no reliable D call. This CDR3 is 14 amino acids long. V was shortened by 9 bases and J by 7 bases, with 18 bases between the two germline ends. CDR1 MNHNS and CDR2 SASEGT come from the germline V gene. CDR3 nucleotides: TGTGCCAGTGGCCCACCCAACTGGGGCGGGGAGCTGTTTTTT. It specifies CASGPPNWGGELFF.

This clonotype was detected many times. The chain has TRBV29-1 and TRBJ2-3, with unresolved D. This CDR3 spans 16 amino acids. Looked up from germline, CDR1 is SQVTM and CDR2 is ANQGSEA. V shed 2 bases and J shed 0 bases, with 15 bases lying between them. CDR3: CSVETRHQSSTDTQYF. The CDR3 region has the DNA TGCAGCGTTGAAACAAGACACCAGTCTAGCACAGATACGCAGTATTTT.

This clonotype has more than one count but fewer than ten. The J gene is TRBJ2-4, the V gene TRBV4-1; 7 nucleotides line up with TRBD2. J lost 1 base, V lost 4 bases, and 4 bases had no gene match. The CDR3 is made up of 15 amino acids. CDR1 MGHRA and CDR2 YSYEKL come from the germline V gene. CDR3 sequence: CASSREGQAKNIQYF. The CDR3 nucleotides are TGCGCCAGCAGCCGGGAGGGTCAGGCCAAAAACATTCAGTACTTC.

This clonotype was detected only a few times. The CDR3 DNA reads TGCGCCAGCAGCTCTGGACAGGCAAGCTCCTACGAGCAGTACTTC. This gives the protein CASSSGQASSYEQYF. The chain combines TRBV5-1 with TRBJ2-7; 7 bases are shared with TRBD1. The CDR3 loop spans 15 amino acids. With 3 bases clipped from V and 0 bases from J, the junction kept 6 bases outside the gene matches. Germline CDR1 is SGHRS and CDR2 is YFSETQ. The whole variable domain, remainder taken from reference TRBV5-1 and TRBJ2-7, is KAGVTQTPRYLIKTRGQQVTLSCSPISGHRSVSWYQQTPGQGLQFLFEYFSETQRNKGNFPGRFSGRQFSNSRSEMNVSTLELGDSALYLCASSSGQASSYEQYFGPGTRLTVT.

This rearrangement joins TRBV27 to TRBJ2-3; D is perhaps TRBD2 (5 bases). Germline CDR1 is MNHEY and CDR2 is SMNVEV (reference sequence). Trimming removed 3 bases at V and 2 bases at J, with 9 bases between. The CDR3 runs to 14 residues. CDR3 bases: TGTGCCAGCAGTTTCGTTAGCGTCACAGATACGCAGTATTTT. This codes for CASSFVSVTDTQYF.

The CDR3 coding sequence is TGCGCCAGCAGCTTGCCGACAGGGACGAACACTGAAGCTTTCTTT. Translating gives CASSLPTGTNTEAFF. The rearrangement uses TRBV5-1 and TRBJ1-1; 7 bases are a match to TRBD1. Germline trimming cut 1 base from V and 1 base from J; bases unmatched to any gene: 4. The CDR3 totals 15 residues. From germline, CDR1 is SGHRS and CDR2 YFSETQ.

This clonotype occurred many times. This chain connects TRBV6-1 to TRBJ1-2; no definite D call. The CDR3 sequence is 13 residues long. Germline-derived CDR1 and CDR2 are MNHNS and SASEGT. The germline V and J ends were trimmed by 1 base and 8 bases, with 11 bases remaining between them. The CDR3 sequence is CASSEVGSGGYTF. CDR3 nucleotides: TGTGCCAGCAGTGAAGTGGGGTCAGGAGGCTACACCTTC.

This clonotype has only a few counts. This sequence joins TRBV10-3 and TRBJ1-4; TRBD1 matches 7 bases. Germline CDR1 ENHRY, CDR2 SYGVKD. V trimming: 3 bases; J trimming: 8 bases; junction bases outside the gene matches: 15. This CDR3 contains 17 residues. The CDR3 DNA sequence: TGTGCCATCAGTGATGACAGGGCCCACCAACGACGCGAAAAACTGTTTTTT. Its protein is CAISDDRAHQRREKLFF.

V is TRBV7-2 and J is TRBJ2-2, with D tentatively TRBD2 (6 bases). The germline V gene has CDR1 SGHTA and CDR2 FQGNSA. The CDR3 has 15 amino acids. Trimming cost V 4 bases and J 4 bases, with 13 bases left between them. CDR3 protein: CASSSILGGTGELFF. The CDR3 nucleotides are TGTGCCAGCAGCTCCATCTTGGGGGGCACCGGGGAGCTGTTTTTT.

The chain recombines TRBV20-1 with TRBJ1-3; D is unresolved. This CDR3 has 15 amino acids. V was pared by 5 bases and J by 0 bases, with 14 bases between. Germline lookup yields CDR1 DFQATT and CDR2 SNEGSKA (reference sequence). In DNA, the CDR3 is TGCAGTGCTCACGGACGGCCGAGCTCTGGAAACACCATATATTTT. This gives the protein CSAHGRPSSGNTIYF.

This clonotype was recorded many times. The J gene is TRBJ1-3, the V gene TRBV12-3 or TRBV12-4; 7 nucleotides agree with TRBD1. There are 16 residues in the CDR3. V lost 4 bases and J lost 3; bases outside the gene matches: 9. For the CDR3, the DNA is TGTGCCAGCAGTTCCAGGGGACAGACTTTTGGAAACACCATATATTTT. Protein: CASSSRGQTFGNTIYF.

The chain has TRBV11-1 and TRBJ2-1; D may match TRBD1 or TRBD2 (7 bases each). Per germline, CDR1 SGHAT and CDR2 FQDESV (reference sequence). The CDR3 extends over 19 amino acids. Between the trimmed V and J ends, which lost 3 bases and 6 bases, there was a span of 27 bases. CDR3 amino acids: CASSFYRGGFPTSANEQFF. The CDR3 DNA sequence: TGTGCCAGCAGCTTCTACCGAGGGGGCTTCCCCACTAGCGCCAATGAGCAGTTCTTC. Together with reference TRBV11-1 and TRBJ2-1, the CDR3 gives the full variable domain: EAEVAQSPRYKITEKSQAVAFWCDPISGHATLYWYRQILGQGPELLVQFQDESVVDDSQLPKDRFSAERLKGVDSTLKIQPAELGDSAMYLCASSFYRGGFPTSANEQFFGPGTRLTVL.

This clonotype occurred a few times. This rearrangement joins TRBV7-9 to TRBJ2-1; 9 bases fit TRBD2. CDR3 length equals 15 residues. CDR1 and CDR2 (germline): SEHNR, FQNEAQ (reference sequence). Unmatched junction bases numbered 3, after V lost 4 bases and J lost 2 bases. This CDR3 reads CASSSREGAYNEQFF. In DNA, the CDR3 is TGTGCCAGCAGCTCGCGGGAGGGCGCCTACAATGAGCAGTTCTTC.